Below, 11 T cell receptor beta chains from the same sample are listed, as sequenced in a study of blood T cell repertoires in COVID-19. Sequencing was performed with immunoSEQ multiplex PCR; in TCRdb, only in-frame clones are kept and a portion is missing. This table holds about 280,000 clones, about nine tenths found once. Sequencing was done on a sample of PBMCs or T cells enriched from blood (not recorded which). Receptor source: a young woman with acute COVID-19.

CDR3 protein: CASTLPGNTEAFF. The CDR3 nucleotides are TGTGCCAGCACCCTCCCGGGGAACACTGAAGCTTTCTTT. The genes are TRBV28 and TRBJ1-1; D not certain. The V end lost 7 bases, the J end lost 1 base, and 10 bases lay between the germline ends. The CDR3 consists of 13 residues. CDR1 and CDR2 (germline): MDHEN, SYDVKM.

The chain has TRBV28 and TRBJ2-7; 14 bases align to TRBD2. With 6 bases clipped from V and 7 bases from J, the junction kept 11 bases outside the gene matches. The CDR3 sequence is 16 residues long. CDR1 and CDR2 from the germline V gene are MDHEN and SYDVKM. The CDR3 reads CASRPQGLAGAGEQYF. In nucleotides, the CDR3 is TGTGCCAGCAGACCCCAGGGACTAGCGGGAGCTGGGGAGCAGTACTTC.

CDR3: CASTDAGDYEQYF. The CDR3 nucleotides read TGTGCCAGCACTGACGCGGGTGACTACGAGCAGTACTTC. The rearrangement links TRBV5-8 to TRBJ2-7; D is perhaps TRBD2 (5 bases). This CDR3 contains 13 residues. V lost 6 bases and J lost 3, with 13 bases in between. The V gene's germline CDR1 is SGHTS and CDR2 YDEGEE.

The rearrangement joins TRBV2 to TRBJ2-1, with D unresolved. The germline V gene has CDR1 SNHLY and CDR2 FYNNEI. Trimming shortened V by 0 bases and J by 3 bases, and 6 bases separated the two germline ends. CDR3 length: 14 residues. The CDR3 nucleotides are TGTGCCAGCAGTGAAGCTTCAGGCTACAATGAGCAGTTCTTC. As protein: CASSEASGYNEQFF.

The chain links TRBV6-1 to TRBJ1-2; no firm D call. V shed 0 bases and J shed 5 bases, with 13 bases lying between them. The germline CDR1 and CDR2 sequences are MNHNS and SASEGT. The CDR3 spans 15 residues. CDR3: CASSEALGSEYGYTF. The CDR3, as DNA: TGTGCCAGCAGTGAAGCGCTTGGGAGTGAGTATGGCTACACCTTC.

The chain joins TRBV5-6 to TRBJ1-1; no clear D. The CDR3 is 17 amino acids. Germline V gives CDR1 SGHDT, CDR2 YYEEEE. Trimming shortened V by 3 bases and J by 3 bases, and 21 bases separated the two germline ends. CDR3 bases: TGTGCCAGCAGCTCCGGGGATAGGCTCCGGCGGGACACTGAAGCTTTCTTT. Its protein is CASSSGDRLRRDTEAFF.

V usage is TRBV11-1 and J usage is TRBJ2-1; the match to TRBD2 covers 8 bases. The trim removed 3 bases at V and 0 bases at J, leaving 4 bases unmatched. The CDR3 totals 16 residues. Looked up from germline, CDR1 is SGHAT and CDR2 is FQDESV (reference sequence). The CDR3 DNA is TGTGCCAGCAGCTTTGACAGCGGGAGCTCCTACAATGAGCAGTTCTTC. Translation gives CASSFDSGSSYNEQFF.

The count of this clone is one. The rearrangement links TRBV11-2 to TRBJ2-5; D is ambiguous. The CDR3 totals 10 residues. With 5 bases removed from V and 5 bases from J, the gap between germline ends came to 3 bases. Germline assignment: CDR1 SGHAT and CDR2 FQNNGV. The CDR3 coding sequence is TGTGCCAGCAGCGGCGAGACCCAGTACTTC. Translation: CASSGETQYF. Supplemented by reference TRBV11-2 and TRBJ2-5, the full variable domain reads EAGVAQSPRYKIIEKRQSVAFWCNPISGHATLYWYQQILGQGPKLLIQFQNNGVVDDSQLPKDRFSAERLKGVDSTLKIQPAKLEDSAVYLCASSGETQYFGPGTRLLVL.

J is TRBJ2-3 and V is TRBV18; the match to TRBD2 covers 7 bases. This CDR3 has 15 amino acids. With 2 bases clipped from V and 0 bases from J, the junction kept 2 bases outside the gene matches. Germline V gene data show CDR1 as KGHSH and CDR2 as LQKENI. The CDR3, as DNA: TGTGCCAGCTCACCAAGCGGGGATAGCACAGATACGCAGTATTTT. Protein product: CASSPSGDSTDTQYF.

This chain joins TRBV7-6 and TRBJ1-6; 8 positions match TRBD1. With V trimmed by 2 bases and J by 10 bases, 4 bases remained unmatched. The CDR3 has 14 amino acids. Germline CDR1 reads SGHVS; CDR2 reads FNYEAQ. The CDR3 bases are TGTGCCAGCAGCTTATCAGGGGGCGACTCACCCCTCCACTTT. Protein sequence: CASSLSGGDSPLHF.

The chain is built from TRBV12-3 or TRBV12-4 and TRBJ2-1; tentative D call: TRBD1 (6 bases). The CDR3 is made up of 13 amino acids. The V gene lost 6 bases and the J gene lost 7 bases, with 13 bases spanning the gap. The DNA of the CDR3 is TGTGCCAGCAGACCCGGGACAATTAATGAGCAGTTCTTC. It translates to CASRPGTINEQFF.